These 24 T cell receptor beta chains came from one sample sequenced in a study of shared clonotypes between healthy human individuals. Naive CD8 cells were CD45RO-negative, positively selected for CCR7, excluding terminally differentiated effector memory CD45RA+ cells. Profiled with immunoSEQ multiplex PCR; TCRdb holds only in-frame clones, not every one. The sample yields 800,000 to 950,000 clones, approximately 96% seen once. The sample consisted of naive CD8+ T cells sorted from blood. These receptors were taken from a man in his thirties or forties in good health.

The rearrangement uses TRBV6-1 and TRBJ2-7; D is ambiguous. This CDR3 is built from 13 residues. Germline V lookup: CDR1 MNHNS, CDR2 SASEGT. V lost 6 bases, J lost 4 bases, and 13 bases lay in between. CDR3 residues: CASRNVAGYEQYF. CDR3 nucleotides: TGTGCCAGCAGAAATGTCGCCGGGTACGAGCAGTACTTC.

DNA of the CDR3: TGTGCCAGCAGCGTAAGCGGGTTTAGCACAGATACGCAGTATTTT. It codes for CASSVSGFSTDTQYF. The V call is TRBV9, the J call TRBJ2-3; D perhaps matches TRBD2 (6 bases). The CDR3 length is 15 residues. CDR1 SGDLS and CDR2 YYNGEE come from the germline V gene. Trimming removed 1 base from V and 0 bases from J, with 9 bases in between.

The chain joins TRBV5-4 to TRBJ1-2; no firm D call. CDR1 is SGHNT and CDR2 is YYREEE in the germline V gene (reference sequence). The CDR3 has 12 residues. V dropped 3 bases and J dropped 4 bases, with 7 bases sitting between them. As DNA, the CDR3 is TGTGCCAGCAGCTCGGACGGCTATGGCTACACCTTC. This sequence encodes CASSSDGYGYTF.

This rearrangement joins TRBV5-1 to TRBJ2-5; 7 nucleotides agree with TRBD1. CDR3 size: 16 residues. Looked up from germline, CDR1 is SGHRS and CDR2 is YFSETQ. Trimming at V came to 3 bases and at J to 0 bases, leaving 8 bases not matched to a gene. For the CDR3, the DNA is TGCGCCAGCAGCTCAGTGAGCAGGGGGAACCAAGAGACCCAGTACTTC. Its protein product is CASSSVSRGNQETQYF.

J is TRBJ1-3 and V is TRBV29-1; D uncertain. Germline V CDR1 and CDR2: SQVTM, ANQGSEA. CDR3 length: 15 amino acids. V was trimmed by 2 bases and J by 0 bases, leaving 11 bases between them. The CDR3 nucleotides are TGCAGCGTTGAAAAACGACGGGTCTCTGGAAACACCATATATTTT. It encodes CSVEKRRVSGNTIYF.

The rearrangement links TRBV25-1 to TRBJ2-3; 13 positions match TRBD2. Unmatched junction bases numbered 7, after V lost 3 bases and J lost 1 base. Germline loops: CDR1 MGHDK, CDR2 SYGVNS. The CDR3 spans 18 residues. Here the CDR3 reads CASSEGTSGIVGTDTQYF. The CDR3 coding sequence is TGTGCCAGCAGTGAGGGGACTAGCGGGATTGTAGGCACAGATACGCAGTATTTT.

The V gene is TRBV5-5, the J gene TRBJ2-4; TRBD1 is a possible D gene (6 bases). CDR1 SGHKS and CDR2 YYEKEE come from the germline V gene (reference sequence). Trimming left V 9 bases short and J 8 bases short, with 18 bases between. The CDR3 contains 13 residues. Here the CDR3 reads CATMTGPRDIQYF. The CDR3 nucleotides read TGTGCCACCATGACAGGCCCGAGGGACATTCAGTACTTC.

The gene calls are TRBV5-5 and TRBJ1-5, with 8 bases matching TRBD1. V trimming: 4 bases; J trimming: 7 bases; junction bases outside the gene matches: 10. CDR1 is SGHKS and CDR2 is YYEKEE in the germline V gene (reference sequence). This CDR3 comprises 15 residues. The CDR3 region has the DNA TGTGCCAGCAGCCCCCTCGGACAGGGAAGGCAGCCCCAGCATTTT. It codes for CASSPLGQGRQPQHF.

The chain carries TRBV7-9 and TRBJ2-1; TRBD2 might be the D (5 bases). Germline CDR1 reads SEHNR; CDR2 reads FQNEAQ (reference sequence). The CDR3 totals 12 residues. V dropped 3 bases and J dropped 8 bases, with 8 bases sitting between them. The CDR3 coding sequence is TGTGCCAGCAGCTTTAGCGATTATGAGCAGTTCTTC. Its protein is CASSFSDYEQFF.

The chain uses TRBV28 and TRBJ2-7; tentative D call: TRBD1 (5 bases). CDR3 length: 13 amino acids. Per the germline V gene, CDR1 is MDHEN and CDR2 is SYDVKM. The germline V and J ends were trimmed by 5 bases and 1 base, with 9 bases remaining between them. CDR3 amino acids: CASSADKSYEQYF. The CDR3 nucleotides are TGTGCCAGCAGTGCGGACAAATCCTACGAGCAGTACTTC. The full variable domain, rest sourced from reference TRBV28 and TRBJ2-7, is DVKVTQSSRYLVKRTGEKVFLECVQDMDHENMFWYRQDPGLGLRLIYFSYDVKMKEKGDIPEGYSVSREKKERFSLILESASTNQTSMYLCASSADKSYEQYFGPGTRLTVT.

The rearrangement uses TRBV6-1 and TRBJ2-1, with TRBD2 matching 9 bases. The CDR3 contains 11 residues. J gave up 9 bases and V 7 bases, and 1 base lay outside the gene matches. Germline CDR1 is MNHNS and CDR2 is SASEGT. CDR3 loop: CASTSGIEQFF. CDR3 nucleotide sequence: TGTGCCAGCACTAGCGGGATTGAGCAGTTCTTC.

The chain carries TRBV27 and TRBJ1-1; D unclear. V was clipped by 4 bases and J by 0 bases, with 12 bases between them. The CDR3 length is 15 residues. Germline lookup yields CDR1 MNHEY and CDR2 SMNVEV (reference sequence). CDR3 DNA: TGTGCCAGCAGTTCCTCCCAGATAATGAACACTGAAGCTTTCTTT. Protein: CASSSSQIMNTEAFF.

The chain combines TRBV29-1 with TRBJ2-2, with TRBD2 matching 10 bases. The CDR3 covers 14 residues. Per germline, CDR1 SQVTM and CDR2 ANQGSEA. V lost 4 bases to trimming and J lost 4 bases; unmatched junction nucleotides: 3. CDR3 coding DNA: TGCAGCGTTGGGCTAGCGGGAGCCACCGGGGAGCTGTTTTTT. This sequence encodes CSVGLAGATGELFF.

This sequence joins TRBV29-1 and TRBJ2-6; D unresolved. This CDR3 contains 13 residues. V dropped 0 bases and J dropped 3 bases, with 3 bases sitting between them. The germline CDR1 and CDR2 sequences are SQVTM and ANQGSEA. The CDR3 sequence is CSVEEGGANVLTF. Here the CDR3 DNA reads TGCAGCGTTGAAGAAGGTGGGGCCAACGTCCTGACTTTC.

The rearrangement joins TRBV10-3 to TRBJ1-3, with 7 bases aligning to TRBD1. The CDR3 runs 16 residues. With 0 bases clipped from V and 4 bases from J, the junction kept 6 bases outside the gene matches. The germline gives CDR1 ENHRY, CDR2 SYGVKD. CDR3 region: CAISESRGLGGNTIYF. The CDR3 DNA reads as TGTGCCATCAGTGAGTCTAGGGGGCTAGGAGGAAACACCATATATTTT.

The rearrangement uses TRBV5-4 and TRBJ1-2, with 11 bases that match TRBD1. V lost 4 bases to trimming and J lost 6 bases; unmatched junction nucleotides: 8. This CDR3 spans 15 amino acids. Germline V lookup: CDR1 SGHNT, CDR2 YYREEE (reference sequence). The CDR3 protein is CASSDHPGQGDGYTF. DNA of the CDR3: TGTGCCAGCAGCGATCACCCGGGACAGGGGGATGGCTACACCTTC. Drawing the rest from reference TRBV5-4 and TRBJ1-2, the complete variable domain is ETGVTQSPTHLIKTRGQQVTLRCSSQSGHNTVSWYQQALGQGPQFIFQYYREEENGRGNFPPRFSGLQFPNYSSELNVNALELDDSALYLCASSDHPGQGDGYTFGSGTRLTVV.

The rearrangement links TRBV5-4 to TRBJ2-7; 7 bases are a match to TRBD2. Germline CDR1 SGHNT, CDR2 YYREEE (reference sequence). The CDR3 has 13 residues. V shed 0 bases, J shed 5 bases, and the junction held 2 bases outside the gene matches. This CDR3 reads CASSLGLANEQYF. As DNA, the CDR3 is TGTGCCAGCAGCTTGGGACTAGCAAACGAGCAGTACTTC.

The chain carries TRBV7-2 and TRBJ2-7; 12 bases line up with TRBD1. Germline-derived CDR1 and CDR2 are SGHTA and FQGNSA. This CDR3 comprises 13 residues. V gave up 6 bases and J gave up 4 bases; unmatched junction bases: 1. CDR3 in amino acids: CASRGQGAYEQYF. CDR3 bases: TGTGCCAGCAGGGGACAGGGGGCATACGAGCAGTACTTC.

The chain has TRBV11-2 and TRBJ2-7; TRBD1 is a possible D gene (6 bases). Trimming removed 1 base from V and 0 bases from J, with 19 bases in between. The germline gives CDR1 SGHAT, CDR2 FQNNGV. This CDR3 is 18 amino acids long. CDR3 protein: CASSLVYRTAAFSYEQYF. The CDR3 nucleotides are TGTGCCAGCAGCTTAGTTTACCGGACAGCGGCCTTCTCCTACGAGCAGTACTTC. Drawing the rest from reference TRBV11-2 and TRBJ2-7, the complete variable domain is EAGVAQSPRYKIIEKRQSVAFWCNPISGHATLYWYQQILGQGPKLLIQFQNNGVVDDSQLPKDRFSAERLKGVDSTLKIQPAKLEDSAVYLCASSLVYRTAAFSYEQYFGPGTRLTVT.

A word on this clone: Within the sample, other DNA sequences also encode this same CDR3. This chain connects TRBV11-2 to TRBJ2-7; TRBD1 matches at 7 bases. With V trimmed by 1 base and J by 3 bases, 3 bases remained unmatched. The germline CDR1 and CDR2 sequences are SGHAT and FQNNGV. This CDR3 region has 14 residues. The CDR3 DNA sequence: TGTGCCAGCAGCTTAGGACAGGGCGTCTACGAGCAGTACTTC. Translated, it gives CASSLGQGVYEQYF.

On this clone: This same CDR3 is encoded by further DNA sequences in the sample. V and J are TRBV14 and TRBJ2-1, with D perhaps assigned TRBD1 or TRBD2 (5 bases each). V was trimmed by 4 bases and J by 7 bases, leaving 5 bases between them. This CDR3 spans 11 amino acids. Germline CDR1 SGHDN, CDR2 FVKESK. CDR3: CASSRGNEQFF. The CDR3 coding sequence is TGTGCCAGCAGCCGGGGGAATGAGCAGTTCTTC.

The V call is TRBV11-2, the J call TRBJ2-3; 11 nucleotides agree with TRBD1. J gave up 5 bases and V 7 bases, and 5 bases lay outside the gene matches. CDR3 length: 14 amino acids. Germline CDR1 and CDR2: SGHAT and FQNNGV. The CDR3 DNA is TGTGCCAGCACGGACAGGGGGCGCCGAGATACGCAGTATTTT. It encodes CASTDRGRRDTQYF.

The CDR3 sequence: CSVEVLSVEDTQYF. CDR3 DNA: TGCAGCGTTGAAGTTTTGTCAGTCGAAGATACGCAGTATTTT. V is TRBV29-1 and J is TRBJ2-3; D remains ambiguous. The CDR3 runs 14 residues. Trimming pared 1 base from V and 5 bases from J, leaving 13 bases between. Germline assignment: CDR1 SQVTM and CDR2 ANQGSEA.

This sequence joins TRBV29-1 and TRBJ2-7; 7 bases agree with TRBD1. This CDR3 has 14 amino acids. With 6 bases clipped from V and 0 bases from J, the junction kept 8 bases outside the gene matches. CDR1 and CDR2 from the germline V gene are SQVTM and ANQGSEA. The CDR3 sequence: CSVSDRADSYEQYF. The CDR3 nucleotides read TGCAGCGTATCCGACAGGGCGGACTCCTACGAGCAGTACTTC.